These 29 T cell receptor beta chains originate from one sample sequenced in a study of T cell changes during pregnancy in multiple sclerosis. Some clones are missing from TCRdb's copy, which holds only in-frame ones; the method was immunoSEQ multiplex PCR. Among about 44,000 clones, roughly nine tenths were seen once, and the ten largest hold 1% to 1.5%. This material consisted of CD4+ T cells from peripheral blood mononuclear cells, taken after pregnancy. Receptor source: a female donor with multiple sclerosis, enrolled in a pregnancy study.

V is TRBV6-6 and J is TRBJ1-5; 7 nucleotides match TRBD1. Per germline, CDR1 MNHNY and CDR2 SVGAGI (reference sequence). The CDR3 covers 14 residues. V gave up 6 bases and J gave up 3 bases; unmatched junction bases: 5. CDR3 residues: CASRPGTVNQPQHF. DNA for the CDR3: TGTGCCAGCAGGCCCGGGACAGTCAATCAGCCCCAGCATTTT.

V and J are TRBV4-1 and TRBJ2-3; D may be TRBD2 (6 bases). Germline loops: CDR1 MGHRA, CDR2 YSYEKL. This CDR3 is built from 14 residues. Trimming pared 9 bases from V and 0 bases from J, leaving 13 bases between. The CDR3 protein is CASGAGTSTDTQYF. The CDR3 nucleotides read TGCGCCAGTGGCGCCGGGACTAGCACAGATACGCAGTATTTT.

As DNA, the CDR3 is TGTGCCAGCAGTTGGGACAGCCGCACAGATACGCAGTATTTT. It encodes CASSWDSRTDTQYF. The V call is TRBV27, the J call TRBJ2-3; TRBD1 aligns across 7 bases. CDR3 length: 14 amino acids. The germline V gene has CDR1 MNHEY and CDR2 SMNVEV (reference sequence). With V trimmed by 4 bases and J by 1 base, 2 bases remained unmatched.

V and J are TRBV28 and TRBJ2-3, with TRBD2 identical over 8 bases. The CDR3 sequence is 15 residues long. V gave up 6 bases and J gave up 5 bases; unmatched junction bases: 10. Germline assignment: CDR1 MDHEN and CDR2 SYDVKM. This CDR3 reads CASRSGTRVVDTQYF. CDR3 bases: TGTGCCAGCAGATCCGGGACTAGGGTGGTAGATACGCAGTATTTT. Filled out from reference TRBV28 and TRBJ2-3, the complete variable domain reads DVKVTQSSRYLVKRTGEKVFLECVQDMDHENMFWYRQDPGLGLRLIYFSYDVKMKEKGDIPEGYSVSREKKERFSLILESASTNQTSMYLCASRSGTRVVDTQYFGPGTRLTVL.

The chain combines TRBV13 with TRBJ2-7; D is possibly TRBD2 (7 bases). The V end was cut by 2 bases, the J end by 4 bases, with 27 bases between. Germline values: CDR1 PRHDT, CDR2 FYEKMQ (reference sequence). This CDR3 is built from 19 residues. CDR3 residues: CASSLIGGDGVGRQYEQYF. The CDR3 DNA follows: TGTGCCAGCAGCTTAATAGGGGGAGACGGGGTCGGGAGGCAGTACGAGCAGTACTTC. The variable domain in full, completed from reference TRBV13 and TRBJ2-7, reads AAGVIQSPRHLIKEKRETATLKCYPIPRHDTVYWYQQGPGQDPQFLISFYEKMQSDKGSIPDRFSAQQFSDYHSELNMSSLELGDSALYFCASSLIGGDGVGRQYEQYFGPGTRLTVT.

V is TRBV14 and J is TRBJ2-5; 8 bases are shared with TRBD2. The J segment lost 3 bases and the V segment lost 4 bases, leaving 10 bases of the junction unmatched. Germline V gene sequence: CDR1 SGHDN, CDR2 FVKESK. The CDR3 runs 16 residues. The CDR3 DNA reads TGTGCCAGCAGCCGCGGGACGGGAGCGGGGGAAGAGACCCAGTACTTC. Protein product: CASSRGTGAGEETQYF.

This clone was observed a single time. The J gene is TRBJ2-1, the V gene TRBV9; D possibly corresponds to TRBD1 (6 bases). The CDR3 has 12 residues. V lost 4 bases and J lost 9, with 11 bases in between. Germline-derived CDR1 and CDR2 are SGDLS and YYNGEE. The CDR3 here is CASSLAGAEQFF. The CDR3 DNA reads as TGTGCCAGCAGCCTCGCAGGGGCTGAGCAGTTCTTC.

The rearrangement joins TRBV7-9 to TRBJ1-4; the match to TRBD1 covers 8 bases. Germline CDR1 SEHNR, CDR2 FQNEAQ (reference sequence). The junction had 10 bases not matched to a gene; V was cut back by 5 bases and J by 8 bases. The CDR3 runs to 15 residues. CDR3 region: CASSHPGQDREKLFF. The CDR3 DNA reads TGTGCCAGCAGCCATCCGGGACAGGATCGGGAAAAACTGTTTTTT.

The rearrangement links TRBV19 to TRBJ2-5; D is unresolved. V was trimmed by 0 bases and J by 5 bases, leaving 10 bases between them. The CDR3 loop spans 14 amino acids. Germline assignment: CDR1 LNHDA and CDR2 SQIVND (reference sequence). The CDR3 DNA reads as TGTGCCAGTAGTATAGATTATTTCCGGGAGACCCAGTACTTC. This translates into CASSIDYFRETQYF. The full variable domain, its missing parts supplied by reference TRBV19 and TRBJ2-5, is DGGITQSPKYLFRKEGQNVTLSCEQNLNHDAMYWYRQDPGQGLRLIYYSQIVNDFQKGDIAEGYSVSREKKESFPLTVTSAQKNPTAFYLCASSIDYFRETQYFGPGTRLLVL.

This clone was detected a few times. V and J are TRBV18 and TRBJ1-1, with D possibly matching TRBD1 (6 bases). The CDR3 covers 15 residues. In germline, CDR1 is KGHSH, CDR2 LQKENI. Between the trimmed V and J ends, which lost 2 bases and 4 bases, there was a span of 14 bases. Here the CDR3 reads CASSPGPGGPTEAFF. The CDR3 nucleotides read TGTGCCAGCTCACCAGGGCCCGGGGGGCCCACTGAAGCTTTCTTT.

The V call is TRBV9, the J call TRBJ1-5; a possible D gene is TRBD1 (5 bases). The CDR3 is 18 residues long. Per the germline V gene, CDR1 is SGDLS and CDR2 is YYNGEE. Trimming removed 2 bases from V and 3 bases from J, with 21 bases in between. In DNA form, the CDR3 reads TGTGCCAGCAGCGTGGTCTCCCAACAAGGGGCAAACAATCAGCCCCAGCATTTT. This encodes CASSVVSQQGANNQPQHF.

CDR3 sequence (DNA): TGTGCCAGCAGCCCCGTCTCGACTAATGAAAAACTGTTTTTT. The encoded protein is CASSPVSTNEKLFF. The V gene is TRBV7-9, the J gene TRBJ1-4; D call uncertain. CDR3 length equals 14 residues. From germline, CDR1 is SEHNR and CDR2 FQNEAQ (reference sequence). Trimming left V 5 bases short and J 2 bases short, with 9 bases between.

The V and J genes are TRBV7-8 and TRBJ2-3; D might be TRBD2 (5 bases). Germline V gives CDR1 SGHVS, CDR2 FQNEAQ. V dropped 1 base and J dropped 2 bases, with 13 bases sitting between them. There are 16 residues in the CDR3. CDR3 nucleotides: TGTGCCAGCAGCTTAGGCTCGGGATTCCCCACAGATACGCAGTATTTT. Its protein is CASSLGSGFPTDTQYF.

The chain carries TRBV2 and TRBJ1-5; 7 nucleotides align to TRBD1. Looked up from germline, CDR1 is SNHLY and CDR2 is FYNNEI. The CDR3 is 14 amino acids. J lost 5 bases, V lost 6 bases, and 7 bases had no gene match. The CDR3 region has the DNA TGTGCCAGCAGCGGGGACAGCCGCGATCAGCCCCAGCATTTT. This translates into CASSGDSRDQPQHF.

The CDR3 nucleotides read TGTGCCAGCAGCCAAGATTCGTGGACAGAGAACACTGAAGCTTTCTTT. Translated: CASSQDSWTENTEAFF. This chain uses TRBV14 with TRBJ1-1, with TRBD1 as a possible D gene (6 bases). V was clipped by 0 bases and J by 1 base, with 12 bases between them. This CDR3 spans 16 amino acids. Germline assignment: CDR1 SGHDN and CDR2 FVKESK.

The CDR3 here is CASSSAGHGEDTQYF. The CDR3 nucleotides are TGTGCCAGCAGTTCGGCGGGGCACGGGGAAGATACGCAGTATTTT. V and J are TRBV28 and TRBJ2-3, with D perhaps TRBD2 (6 bases). The length of the CDR3 is 15 residues. V lost 4 bases and J 5 bases, leaving 16 bases between the germline ends. The germline V gene encodes CDR1 MDHEN and CDR2 SYDVKM.

The rearrangement links TRBV28 to TRBJ1-2; TRBD1 aligns across 7 bases. CDR1 and CDR2 (germline): MDHEN, SYDVKM. V lost 3 bases and J lost 1; bases outside the gene matches: 5. This CDR3 spans 15 amino acids. The CDR3 loop is CASSFPGGRNYGYTF. The CDR3 DNA sequence: TGTGCCAGCAGTTTCCCAGGGGGACGTAACTATGGCTACACCTTC.

The rearrangement links TRBV7-9 to TRBJ2-1; 9 nucleotides line up with TRBD2. V lost 5 bases to trimming and J lost 9 bases; unmatched junction nucleotides: 17. There are 17 residues in the CDR3. The germline gives CDR1 SEHNR, CDR2 FQNEAQ (reference sequence). The CDR3 bases are TGTGCCAGCAGCCCGTGGGTGGCGGGAGGGGAGGGTGGTGAGCAGTTCTTC. Its translation is CASSPWVAGGEGGEQFF.

This clone was counted a few times. The V gene is TRBV18, the J gene TRBJ1-2; D call uncertain. The CDR3 loop spans 16 amino acids. The germline V gene has CDR1 KGHSH and CDR2 LQKENI. The V and J ends lost 4 bases and 0 bases respectively, with 15 bases between them. The CDR3 region is CASSQGGRISNYGYTF. CDR3 DNA: TGTGCCAGCTCACAGGGCGGGAGGATCTCTAACTATGGCTACACCTTC.

The rearrangement joins TRBV29-1 to TRBJ1-1, with TRBD1 matching 7 bases. This CDR3 comprises 13 residues. With V trimmed by 2 bases and J by 2 bases, 2 bases remained unmatched. CDR1 is SQVTM, CDR2 ANQGSEA, per germline. The CDR3 nucleotides are TGCAGCGTTGAAAGGGACAGAAACACTGAAGCTTTCTTT. This sequence encodes CSVERDRNTEAFF.

The chain links TRBV7-3 to TRBJ2-5; 13 bases fit TRBD2. CDR3 length equals 16 residues. With V trimmed by 7 bases and J by 2 bases, 7 bases remained unmatched. The V gene's germline CDR1 is SGHTA and CDR2 FQGTGA. CDR3 loop: CASMGLAGNLQETQYF. DNA for the CDR3: TGTGCCAGCATGGGACTAGCGGGAAATTTGCAAGAGACCCAGTACTTC.

This sequence joins TRBV6-6 and TRBJ1-2; D is possibly TRBD1 (6 bases). In germline, CDR1 is MNHNY, CDR2 SVGAGI (reference sequence). The CDR3 is 14 residues long. Trimming took 2 bases from V and 7 from J, leaving 14 bases between them. In DNA form, the CDR3 reads TGTGCCAGCAGTTACAATCAGGGGATGGGTGGCTACACCTTC. Translation gives CASSYNQGMGGYTF.

The chain carries TRBV11-2 and TRBJ2-7; D is uncertain. The V end was cut by 5 bases, the J end by 0 bases, with 11 bases between. The CDR3 is made up of 14 amino acids. Germline V gives CDR1 SGHAT, CDR2 FQNNGV. CDR3 loop: CASSPLTASYEQYF. In DNA form, the CDR3 reads TGTGCCAGCAGCCCCTTAACAGCCTCCTACGAGCAGTACTTC.

The rearrangement links TRBV10-3 to TRBJ2-3; 9 positions match TRBD1. V was pared by 4 bases and J by 4 bases, with 12 bases of the junction left unmatched. Germline loops: CDR1 ENHRY, CDR2 SYGVKD. The CDR3 has 17 residues. CDR3 DNA sequence: TGTGCCATCAGTGGCTACATGGGACAGGGTGTTCCAGATACGCAGTATTTT. Translated, it gives CAISGYMGQGVPDTQYF.

V gene TRBV19 combines with J gene TRBJ2-3, with D unresolved. This CDR3 is built from 12 residues. CDR1 is LNHDA and CDR2 is SQIVND in the germline V gene (reference sequence). Trimming shortened V by 6 bases and J by 4 bases, and 8 bases separated the two germline ends. CDR3 loop: CASSREADTQYF. The CDR3 region has the DNA TGTGCCAGTAGCCGTGAGGCAGATACGCAGTATTTT.

The chain combines TRBV19 with TRBJ2-7; TRBD1 is a possible D gene (6 bases). The CDR3 runs 14 residues. Deletions cut 1 base from V and 2 bases from J, with 9 bases between. Germline CDR1 and CDR2: LNHDA and SQIVND (reference sequence). The chain's CDR3 is CASSIARDTYEQYF. Written as DNA, the CDR3 is TGTGCCAGTAGTATAGCCCGGGACACCTACGAGCAGTACTTC.

The chain employs TRBV7-2 and TRBJ1-5; perhaps TRBD1 as D (5 bases). Per the germline V gene, CDR1 is SGHTA and CDR2 is FQGNSA. The CDR3 sequence is 15 residues long. Trimming pared 6 bases from V and 0 bases from J, leaving 12 bases between. The CDR3: CASSSRQNSNQPQHF. CDR3 sequence (DNA): TGTGCCAGCAGTTCAAGACAGAATAGCAATCAGCCCCAGCATTTT. Variable domain in full (rest from reference TRBV7-2 and TRBJ1-5): GAGVSQSPSNKVTEKGKDVELRCDPISGHTALYWYRQSLGQGLEFLIYFQGNSAPDKSGLPSDRFSAERTGGSVSTLTIQRTQQEDSAVYLCASSSRQNSNQPQHFGDGTRLSIL.

This chain links TRBV7-6 with TRBJ1-1, with TRBD1 as a possible D gene (5 bases). CDR1 and CDR2 from the germline V gene are SGHVS and FNYEAQ. V gave up 0 bases and J gave up 3 bases, with 11 bases separating them. The CDR3 contains 15 residues. The CDR3 region is CASSLAGIGDTEAFF. DNA of the CDR3: TGTGCCAGCAGCTTAGCAGGGATAGGGGACACTGAAGCTTTCTTT.

The chain is built from TRBV14 and TRBJ1-1, with TRBD1 matching 11 bases. Germline V gene data show CDR1 as SGHDN and CDR2 as FVKESK. The CDR3 is 16 amino acids. Unmatched junction bases numbered 4, after V lost 0 bases and J lost 4 bases. For the CDR3, the DNA is TGTGCCAGCAGCCAAGATTTCGGGACAGGGGGCACTGAAGCTTTCTTT. Amino acids: CASSQDFGTGGTEAFF.